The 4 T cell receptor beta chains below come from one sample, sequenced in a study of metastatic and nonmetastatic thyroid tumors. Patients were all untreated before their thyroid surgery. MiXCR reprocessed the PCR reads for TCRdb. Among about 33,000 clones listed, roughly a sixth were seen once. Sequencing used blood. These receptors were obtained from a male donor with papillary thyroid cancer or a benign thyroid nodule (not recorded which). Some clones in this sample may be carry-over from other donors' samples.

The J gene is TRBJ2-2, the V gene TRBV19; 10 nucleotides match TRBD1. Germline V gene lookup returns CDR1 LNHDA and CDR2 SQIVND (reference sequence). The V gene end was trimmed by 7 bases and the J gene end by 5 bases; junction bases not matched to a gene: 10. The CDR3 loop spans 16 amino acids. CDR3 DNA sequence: TGTGCCAGTACCCCCCGGGACAGGGGTGGAACCGGGGAGCTGTTTTTT. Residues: CASTPRDRGGTGELFF.

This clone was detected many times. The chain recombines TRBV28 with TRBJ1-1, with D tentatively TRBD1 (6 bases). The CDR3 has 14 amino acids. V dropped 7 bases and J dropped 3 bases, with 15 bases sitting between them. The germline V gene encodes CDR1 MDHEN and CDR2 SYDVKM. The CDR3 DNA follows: TGTGCCAGCAACAGGGTTAGGGGGGACACTGAAGCTTTCTTT. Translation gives CASNRVRGDTEAFF.

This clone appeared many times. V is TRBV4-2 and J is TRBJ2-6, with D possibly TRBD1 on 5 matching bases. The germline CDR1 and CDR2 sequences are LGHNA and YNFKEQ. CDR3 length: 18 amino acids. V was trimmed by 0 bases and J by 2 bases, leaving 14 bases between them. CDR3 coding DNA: TGTGCCAGCAGCCAAGAACGACAGATAGTGGCTGGGGCCAACGTCCTGACTTTC. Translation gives CASSQERQIVAGANVLTF.

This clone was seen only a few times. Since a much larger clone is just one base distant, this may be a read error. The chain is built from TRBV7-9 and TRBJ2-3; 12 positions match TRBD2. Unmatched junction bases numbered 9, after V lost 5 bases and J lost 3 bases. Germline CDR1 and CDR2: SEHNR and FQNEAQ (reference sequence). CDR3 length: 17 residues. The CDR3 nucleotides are TGTGCCAGCAGCCGGACTAGCGGGGTGGTAGGTACAGATACGCAGTATTTT. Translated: CASSRTSGVVGTDTQYF.